Presented here are 10 T cell receptor beta chains from one specimen sequenced in a study of human T cells and chemical hapten exposure (dated by TCRdb to about 2021). The sample's time point label, decoded: pre-sensitization, week 0. Explained via the paper, the treatment or condition label denotes: therapeutic diphenylcyclopropenone sensitization with weekly scalp DPC. The method was RACE. The sequencer listed for this sample is NextSeq 500. The public sequencing data were trimmed at Q25 with fastp and processed into clonotypes with MiXCR by TCRdb, which kept only in-frame beta chains. CDR3 protein sequences are deduplicated, and each keeps its most common genes and DNA. The sample records approximately 370,000 distinct CDR3 sequences, around 5.5% of which are singletons. The ten largest make up over 6.5% of the sample. The sequencing here drew on whole blood, taken in connection with sensitization to the hapten diphenylcyclopropenone (DPC). Every receptor here comes from a woman under 30 with alopecia areata. Some clones in this sample may be carry-over from other donors' samples.

This clonotype was counted between two and nine times. Here the CDR3 DNA reads TGCAGTGCTAGAGCCCCGGGACTAGCGGGGTTCGAGCAGTACTTC. This translates into CSARAPGLAGFEQYF. The gene calls are TRBV20-1 and TRBJ2-7, with 13 bases that match TRBD2. CDR3 length equals 15 residues. Germline CDR1 and CDR2: DFQATT and SNEGSKA (reference sequence). V was pared by 1 base and J by 6 bases, with 6 bases of the junction left unmatched.

The genes are TRBV10-3 and TRBJ1-5, with 7 positions matching TRBD1. With V trimmed by 6 bases and J by 1 base, 3 bases remained unmatched. The germline V gene encodes CDR1 ENHRY and CDR2 SYGVKD. CDR3 length equals 14 residues. The CDR3 DNA sequence: TGTGCCATCAGGGAGACAGGGAGCAATCAGCCCCAGCATTTT. This translates into CAIRETGSNQPQHF.

This clonotype was found a few times. This chain joins TRBV9 and TRBJ1-6; D call uncertain. Germline V gene sequence: CDR1 SGDLS, CDR2 YYNGEE. Trimming removed 0 bases at V and 9 bases at J, with 7 bases between. The CDR3 extends over 13 amino acids. CDR3 in amino acids: CASSVAAASPLHF. The CDR3 region has the DNA TGTGCCAGCAGCGTAGCGGCCGCTTCACCCCTCCACTTT.

The genes are TRBV6-2 or TRBV6-3 and TRBJ2-7; 7 bases line up with TRBD2. The germline CDR1 and CDR2 sequences are MNHEY and SVGEGT. J lost 3 bases, V lost 5 bases, and 10 bases had no gene match. CDR3 length: 15 amino acids. The CDR3 loop reads CASSLFRGVSYEQYF. The DNA of the CDR3 is TGTGCCAGCAGTCTATTCCGGGGGGTGAGCTACGAGCAGTACTTC.

This clonotype was observed at least ten times. J is TRBJ1-1 and V is TRBV6-2 or TRBV6-3; D uncertain. Between the trimmed V and J ends, which lost 5 bases and 11 bases, there was a span of 15 bases. The CDR3 runs 12 residues. Looked up from germline, CDR1 is MNHEY and CDR2 is SVGEGT. CDR3 sequence: CASSQGRAQAFF. The CDR3, as DNA: TGTGCCAGCAGTCAAGGACGGGCGCAGGCTTTCTTT.

This clonotype was observed at least ten times. The genes are TRBV6-5 and TRBJ2-7, with D hard to call. The CDR3 is 14 amino acids. CDR1 is MNHEY, CDR2 SVGAGI, per germline. Trimming stripped 0 bases from V and 5 bases from J, with 11 bases between. CDR3 amino acids: CASSYSGLKDEQYF. The DNA of the CDR3 is TGTGCCAGCAGTTACTCTGGATTGAAGGACGAGCAGTACTTC.

There are many counts of this clonotype. The rearrangement uses TRBV5-6 and TRBJ1-5; D uncertain. Trimming took off 3 bases at V and 2 bases at J, with 12 bases between the two ends. The CDR3 covers 15 residues. Germline lookup yields CDR1 SGHDT and CDR2 YYEEEE. This CDR3 reads CASSSRPGGNQPQHF. As DNA, the CDR3 is TGTGCCAGCAGCTCCCGACCCGGAGGCAATCAGCCCCAGCATTTT.

This clonotype showed up many times. The rearrangement uses TRBV9 and TRBJ2-3, with D perhaps TRBD1 (5 bases). In germline, CDR1 is SGDLS, CDR2 YYNGEE. The ends were cut back, 1 base at V and 2 bases at J, with 8 bases in the middle. CDR3 length: 14 amino acids. CDR3 sequence (DNA): TGTGCCAGCAGCGTACAGGGTATCACAGATACGCAGTATTTT. Amino acids: CASSVQGITDTQYF.

V and J are TRBV7-2 and TRBJ2-7; a weak D match, TRBD2 (5 bases). This CDR3 spans 16 amino acids. Trimming took off 0 bases at V and 0 bases at J, with 12 bases between the two ends. The germline V gene has CDR1 SGHTA and CDR2 FQGNSA. The CDR3: CASSLAHGVSSYEQYF. The CDR3 nucleotides read TGTGCCAGCAGCTTAGCGCACGGGGTGAGCTCCTACGAGCAGTACTTC.

This clonotype has just a few counts. The chain recombines TRBV7-2 with TRBJ2-4, with D tentatively TRBD2 (5 bases). Deletions cut 2 bases from V and 6 bases from J, with 8 bases between. The CDR3 has 13 residues. In germline, CDR1 is SGHTA, CDR2 FQGNSA. The CDR3: CASSLTRTNIQYF. The CDR3 nucleotides read TGTGCCAGCAGCTTAACTAGGACAAACATTCAGTACTTC.